This TCR beta chain was sequenced in a study of early T cells in non-severe SARS-CoV-2 infection. Study at large: Chains were unpaired, as sequencing was done on bulk RNA from unsorted whole blood. Study conclusions and caveats: VDJdb matching favored anti-spike CD8 responses, missing private and CD4 specificities.

Individual cDNA molecules were tagged with unique molecular identifiers. A single record per CDR3 protein comes from TCRdb applying MiXCR to the 5' RACE reads. This sample has some 49,000 distinct CDR3 sequences, with roughly 8% found just once. There are 16 residues in the CDR3. The germline gives CDR1 SGHDT, CDR2 YYEEEE. V gave up 4 bases and J gave up 7 bases, with 23 bases separating them. This clonotype was picked up many times. Its antigen remains unknown. Sequences were obtained from whole blood. This sequence joins TRBV5-6 and TRBJ1-1, with D possibly matching TRBD1 (6 bases). The clonotype originates from an adult who was a healthcare worker with PCR-confirmed SARS-CoV-2 infection or an uninfected control (not recorded which). CDR3 in DNA: TGTGCCAGCAGCCCCGCTGGAGGGCAGGGGTTAATTGAAGCTTTCTTT. Its translation is CASSPAGGQGLIEAFF. The full variable domain, completed using reference TRBV5-6 and TRBJ1-1, is DAGVTQSPTHLIKTRGQQVTLRCSPKSGHDTVSWYQQALGQGPQFIFQYYEEEERQRGNFPDRFSGHQFPNYSSELNVNALLLGDSALYLCASSPAGGQGLIEAFFGQGTRLTVV.